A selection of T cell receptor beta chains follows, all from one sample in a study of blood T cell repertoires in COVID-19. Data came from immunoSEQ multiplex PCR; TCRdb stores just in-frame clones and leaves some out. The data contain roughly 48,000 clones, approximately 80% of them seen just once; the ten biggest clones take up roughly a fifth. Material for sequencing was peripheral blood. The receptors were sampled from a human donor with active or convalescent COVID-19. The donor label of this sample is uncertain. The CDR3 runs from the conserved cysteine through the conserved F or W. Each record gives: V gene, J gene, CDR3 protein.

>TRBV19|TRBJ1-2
CASSIWGRDGYTF
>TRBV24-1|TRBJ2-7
CATSKTGNSYEQYF
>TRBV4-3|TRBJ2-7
CASSQAIQGSYEQYF
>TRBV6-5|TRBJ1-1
CATRTGLNTEAFF
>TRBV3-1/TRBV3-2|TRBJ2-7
CASSPQDRARKYF
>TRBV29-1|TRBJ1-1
CSVGEGNTEAFF
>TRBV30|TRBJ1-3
CASGTGTGNTIYF
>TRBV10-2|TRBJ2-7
CASMGRVAMSYEQYF
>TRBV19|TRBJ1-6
CASSTTGGDSPLHF
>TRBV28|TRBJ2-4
CASSLGGHIQYF